This T cell receptor (beta chain) was recorded in a study of identical twins. Study-level points and caveats: Modeled out-of-frame TCR alpha sharing in monozygotic twins fell below observed levels.

This clonotype was recorded at least ten times. Its antigen is currently unknown. Trimming took off 5 bases at V and 4 bases at J, with 7 bases between the two ends. Germline values: CDR1 SGHRS, CDR2 YFSETQ. This CDR3 contains 12 residues. Via MiXCR, TCRdb re-called the 5' RACE reads, giving one row per CDR3 protein. The table shows about 160,000 distinct CDR3 sequences, with around 3.5% occurring only once. Each donor was a healthy Caucasian. This TCR was recovered from a man younger than 35 in good health. Specimen: memory T cells sorted from blood. The chain combines TRBV5-1 with TRBJ2-1, with no clear D. The DNA of the CDR3 is TGCGCCAGCAGAGAGCAATACAATGAGCAGTTCTTC. Amino acids: CASREQYNEQFF.